Below are 20 T cell receptor beta chains sequenced from a single sample in a study of CD8 T cells in ankylosing spondylitis. TCRdb re-called the 5' RACE reads through MiXCR, storing one row per CDR3 protein. The sample records around 150,000 distinct CDR3 sequences, 40% to 50% being singletons. The sequenced material came from synovial fluid, either unsorted or a sorted T cell fraction (not recorded which). The receptors come from a male donor with ankylosing spondylitis.

The chain employs TRBV20-1 and TRBJ1-3; D perhaps matches TRBD1 (6 bases). CDR3 length: 14 residues. From germline, CDR1 is DFQATT and CDR2 SNEGSKA (reference sequence). Trimming left V 5 bases short and J 2 bases short, with 13 bases between. CDR3 residues: CSASPGHPGNTIYF. CDR3 sequence (DNA): TGCAGTGCTTCTCCGGGACACCCTGGAAACACCATATATTTT.

The chain couples TRBV28 to TRBJ2-6; possibly TRBD1 for D (6 bases). Between the trimmed V and J ends, which lost 8 bases and 0 bases, there was a span of 14 bases. The CDR3 contains 16 residues. The germline CDR1 and CDR2 sequences are MDHEN and SYDVKM. This CDR3 is CASYPTGNSGANVLTF. CDR3 DNA sequence: TGTGCCAGCTACCCTACAGGGAACTCTGGGGCCAACGTCCTGACTTTC.

V and J are TRBV20-1 and TRBJ1-5, with 9 positions matching TRBD1. CDR3 length: 18 residues. Germline CDR1 and CDR2: DFQATT and SNEGSKA (reference sequence). The V segment lost 5 bases and the J segment 1 base; nucleotides outside the gene matches: 15. CDR3 nucleotides: TGCAGTGCTTTCCCGGACAGGGGAGAAGGGGAAAGCAATCAGCCCCAGCATTTT. As protein: CSAFPDRGEGESNQPQHF.

The chain employs TRBV7-2 and TRBJ2-1; no clear D gene. The germline V gene has CDR1 SGHTA and CDR2 FQGNSA. The CDR3 loop spans 15 amino acids. Deletions cut 0 bases from V and 10 bases from J, with 16 bases between. In nucleotides, the CDR3 is TGTGCCAGCAGCTTAGCGCTTTCTTCCTTGAGGGAGCAGTTCTTC. This encodes CASSLALSSLREQFF.

This clonotype was picked up a small number of times. J is TRBJ2-2 and V is TRBV12-3 or TRBV12-4, with D unresolved. Deletions cut 6 bases from V and 7 bases from J, with 18 bases between. CDR3 length equals 15 residues. CDR3 nucleotide sequence: TGTGCCAGCAGCACCCGGGCAGAGTCTGGCGGGGAGCTGTTTTTT. It yields the protein CASSTRAESGGELFF.

The rearrangement links TRBV4-2 to TRBJ2-7; 9 bases are a match to TRBD2. The J segment lost 4 bases and the V segment lost 4 bases, leaving 11 bases of the junction unmatched. Germline values: CDR1 LGHNA, CDR2 YNFKEQ. The length of the CDR3 is 16 residues. The chain's CDR3 is CASSPEVTSGLYEQYF. The DNA of the CDR3 is TGTGCCAGCAGCCCAGAGGTAACTAGCGGGCTTTACGAGCAGTACTTC.

The chain employs TRBV29-1 and TRBJ2-7; D is perhaps TRBD2 (5 bases). CDR3 size: 13 residues. V gave up 5 bases and J gave up 0 bases, with 11 bases separating them. CDR1 is SQVTM and CDR2 is ANQGSEA in the germline V gene. In nucleotides, the CDR3 is TGCAGCGTTCGCGGCACTAGCTCCTACGAGCAGTACTTC. It codes for CSVRGTSSYEQYF.

The V call is TRBV13, the J call TRBJ1-3; no clear D gene. V lost 5 bases to trimming and J lost 4 bases, with 15 bases between them. Germline CDR1 reads PRHDT; CDR2 reads FYEKMQ (reference sequence). The CDR3 spans 15 residues. CDR3 residues: CASSPPGVPGNTIYF. DNA for the CDR3: TGTGCCAGCAGCCCACCGGGCGTACCGGGAAACACCATATATTTT.

The table lists this clonotype with a few counts. V gene TRBV6-2 or TRBV6-3 combines with J gene TRBJ1-1, with D tentatively TRBD1 (6 bases). The V gene lost 6 bases and the J gene lost 6 bases, with 26 bases spanning the gap. The CDR3 totals 17 residues. In germline, CDR1 is MNHEY, CDR2 SVGEGT. The CDR3 reads CASRHWPPTGSLAEAFF. The CDR3 DNA is TGTGCCAGCAGACACTGGCCTCCAACAGGGAGTTTGGCTGAAGCTTTCTTT.

This clonotype was counted between two and nine times. The chain recombines TRBV20-1 with TRBJ1-4, with a tentative D call TRBD1 (5 bases). Trimming took 2 bases from V and 8 from J, leaving 18 bases between them. This CDR3 is 15 amino acids long. CDR1 DFQATT and CDR2 SNEGSKA come from the germline V gene (reference sequence). Here the CDR3 reads CSARPLEGRGEKLFF. The CDR3 region has the DNA TGCAGTGCTAGACCCCTGGAGGGGAGGGGAGAAAAACTGTTTTTT.

This clonotype came up a few times. The chain employs TRBV12-3 or TRBV12-4 and TRBJ1-1; weak D call: TRBD1 (5 bases). The CDR3 totals 16 residues. V was pared by 3 bases and J by 5 bases, with 19 bases between. CDR3 protein: CASSFLFRGFMTEAFF. CDR3 DNA: TGTGCCAGCAGTTTTTTATTCCGGGGCTTTATGACTGAAGCTTTCTTT.

The table lists this clonotype with a count of one. The CDR3 loop reads CASSQIQGLTDTQYF. In DNA, the CDR3 is TGTGCCAGCAGCCAAATTCAGGGGCTCACAGATACGCAGTATTTT. J is TRBJ2-3 and V is TRBV4-2; a weak D match, TRBD1 (6 bases). V lost 2 bases to trimming and J lost 2 bases, with 11 bases between them. This CDR3 is 15 amino acids long. From germline, CDR1 is LGHNA and CDR2 YNFKEQ.

The rearrangement joins TRBV18 to TRBJ1-2; unclear D gene. The CDR3 is 16 residues long. Per germline, CDR1 KGHSH and CDR2 LQKENI. The V end lost 3 bases, the J end lost 6 bases, and 20 bases lay between the germline ends. This CDR3 reads CASSPISFFGGDGYTF. Here the CDR3 DNA reads TGTGCCAGCTCACCTATCTCGTTTTTCGGCGGCGATGGCTACACCTTC.

The V and J genes are TRBV2 and TRBJ2-7; weak D call: TRBD2 (6 bases). V shed 6 bases and J shed 2 bases, with 17 bases lying between them. CDR1 and CDR2 (germline): SNHLY, FYNNEI. This CDR3 region has 15 residues. The CDR3 loop reads CASRRGLMRTYEQYF. Written as DNA, the CDR3 is TGTGCCAGCAGAAGGGGACTTATGAGAACCTACGAGCAGTACTTC.

The genes are TRBV10-3 and TRBJ1-2; TRBD1 agrees at 7 bases. Trimming took 10 bases from V and 0 from J; bases not matched to a gene: 17. The germline CDR1 and CDR2 sequences are ENHRY and SYGVKD. The CDR3 length is 17 residues. The CDR3 reads CATAYRDSSFSNYGYTF. The CDR3 nucleotides are TGTGCCACCGCGTACCGGGACAGCTCCTTCTCTAACTATGGCTACACCTTC.

This sequence joins TRBV4-2 and TRBJ1-5; 8 bases match TRBD1. The trim removed 5 bases at V and 4 bases at J, leaving 7 bases unmatched. CDR3 length: 15 residues. Germline CDR1 and CDR2: LGHNA and YNFKEQ. The CDR3 DNA sequence: TGTGCCAGCAGCGAGACCGGACAGGGAAATCAGCCCCAGCATTTT. Amino acids: CASSETGQGNQPQHF.

The J gene is TRBJ1-5, the V gene TRBV7-3, with TRBD1 as a possible D gene (5 bases). The V gene lost 2 bases and the J gene lost 1 base, with 9 bases spanning the gap. From germline, CDR1 is SGHTA and CDR2 FQGTGA. The CDR3 totals 15 residues. The CDR3, as DNA: TGTGCCAGCAGCTTATTCGGGGGAAGCAATCAGCCCCAGCATTTT. This gives the protein CASSLFGGSNQPQHF.

V is TRBV11-3 and J is TRBJ2-5, with 9 bases fitting TRBD1. Germline lookup yields CDR1 SGHNT and CDR2 YENEEA. J was trimmed by 5 bases and V by 5 bases; bases with no gene match: 6. This CDR3 has 14 amino acids. The CDR3 loop reads CASSPRTGGETQYF. In DNA form, the CDR3 reads TGTGCCAGCAGCCCAAGAACAGGGGGCGAGACCCAGTACTTC.

The V gene is TRBV20-1, the J gene TRBJ2-1; D unclear. Germline V gene lookup returns CDR1 DFQATT and CDR2 SNEGSKA (reference sequence). Trimming took off 0 bases at V and 2 bases at J, with 11 bases between the two ends. CDR3 length: 15 amino acids. In DNA form, the CDR3 reads TGCAGTGCTAGAGATGGCAGCCAGGCCTACAATGAGCAGTTCTTC. The encoded protein is CSARDGSQAYNEQFF.

This clonotype appeared a few times. V usage is TRBV9 and J usage is TRBJ1-1, with 8 bases fitting TRBD1. The V and J ends lost 4 bases and 10 bases, in that order; junction bases with no gene match: 6. The CDR3 runs 12 residues. Germline V gene sequence: CDR1 SGDLS, CDR2 YYNGEE. DNA for the CDR3: TGTGCCAGCAGCAACACGGGACAGGTAGCTTTCTTT. Amino acids: CASSNTGQVAFF.